This T cell receptor beta chain was captured by sequencing in a study of T-cell memory formation after mild COVID-19. General study points: Researchers found some responding clones in pre-infection memory, a sign that cross-reactive memory joined.

A few counts support this clonotype. Its antigen is unknown. CDR3 length: 14 residues. The germline V and J ends were trimmed by 4 bases and 4 bases, with 14 bases remaining between them. Germline CDR1 LGHNA, CDR2 YSLEER. TCRdb analysed the 5' RACE reads with MiXCR anew, one entry per CDR3 protein. The data show 190,000 or so distinct CDR3 sequences, about a fifth seen once. The chain is built from TRBV4-3 and TRBJ2-7; no firm D call. The receptor comes from an adult woman who had mild COVID-19 (a few samples of this study predate the infection). Cell type and time point are not known. Sequencing was done on a sample of PBMCs or a T cell subset sorted from them (not recorded which). The CDR3 region has the DNA TGCGCCAGCAGCCCGTCTTATGGTGGGTACGAGCAGTACTTC. This gives the protein CASSPSYGGYEQYF.